The next 29 T cell receptor beta chains were all read from a single sample in a study of blood T cell repertoires in COVID-19 (dated by TCRdb to about 2020). Library method: the immunoSEQ multiplex PCR assay. Drawn from immuneACCESS, this table holds only the in-frame rearrangements with V and J called that TCRdb kept. Clones are partly lost; checked studies trace under half to an unresolved V gene and leave the rest unexplained. Here the sample has about 82,000 clones; 85% to 90% occur a single time. The ten top clones hold 1% to 1.5% of the sample. The specimen was PBMCs or T cells enriched from blood (not recorded which). Every receptor here comes from a woman aged 45-65 years with acute COVID-19.

V usage is TRBV14 and J usage is TRBJ2-1; 8 bases are a match to TRBD2. J was trimmed by 3 bases and V by 4 bases; bases with no gene match: 8. The CDR3 contains 16 residues. The V gene's germline CDR1 is SGHDN and CDR2 FVKESK. The CDR3 loop is CASSPRLAGNYNEQFF. The CDR3 nucleotides are TGTGCCAGCAGCCCCCGGTTAGCGGGGAACTACAATGAGCAGTTCTTC. Full variable domain (outside the CDR3, taken from reference TRBV14 and TRBJ2-1): EAGVTQFPSHSVIEKGQTVTLRCDPISGHDNLYWYRRVMGKEIKFLLHFVKESKQDESGMPNNRFLAERTGGTYSTLKVQPAELEDSGVYFCASSPRLAGNYNEQFFGPGTRLTVL.

The chain recombines TRBV10-2 with TRBJ2-3; D not resolved. Germline V gives CDR1 WSHSY, CDR2 SAAADI. The CDR3 runs to 13 residues. The V and J ends lost 3 bases and 3 bases respectively, with 7 bases between them. The CDR3 nucleotides are TGCGCCAGCAGTGATTCGAGAACAGATACGCAGTATTTT. Encoded protein: CASSDSRTDTQYF.

V is TRBV19 and J is TRBJ1-5; the match to TRBD1 covers 7 bases. CDR1 LNHDA and CDR2 SQIVND come from the germline V gene (reference sequence). There are 15 residues in the CDR3. The V segment lost 5 bases and the J segment 0 bases; nucleotides outside the gene matches: 4. The DNA of the CDR3 is TGTGCCAGTAGTCTCGGGACAGTTAGCAATCAGCCCCAGCATTTT. Amino acid sequence: CASSLGTVSNQPQHF.

The chain joins TRBV19 to TRBJ2-1; 10 bases align to TRBD2. This CDR3 comprises 16 residues. J was trimmed by 8 bases and V by 4 bases; bases with no gene match: 11. CDR1 LNHDA and CDR2 SQIVND come from the germline V gene (reference sequence). This CDR3 is CASSTFSSGSLDEQFF. The CDR3 DNA is TGTGCCAGTAGTACGTTTTCTAGCGGGAGTTTAGATGAGCAGTTCTTC. The complete variable domain, with remaining parts taken from reference TRBV19 and TRBJ2-1, reads DGGITQSPKYLFRKEGQNVTLSCEQNLNHDAMYWYRQDPGQGLRLIYYSQIVNDFQKGDIAEGYSVSREKKESFPLTVTSAQKNPTAFYLCASSTFSSGSLDEQFFGPGTRLTVL.

The rearrangement uses TRBV7-7 and TRBJ2-7; D is possibly TRBD2 (5 bases). From germline, CDR1 is SSHAT and CDR2 FNYEAQ (reference sequence). The CDR3 has 11 residues. The CDR3 spells CVERRNYEQYF. CDR3 coding DNA: TGTGTCGAACGGAGGAACTACGAGCAGTACTTC.

In nucleotides, the CDR3 is TGCAGCGTTGAGGGACATCCTCTTAGGGAAGATACGCAGTATTTT. Protein: CSVEGHPLREDTQYF. V gene TRBV29-1 combines with J gene TRBJ2-3; maybe TRBD1 (6 bases). Looked up from germline, CDR1 is SQVTM and CDR2 is ANQGSEA. This CDR3 spans 15 amino acids. V lost 3 bases and J 5 bases, leaving 18 bases between the germline ends.

Comments on this clone: At one end the junction does not follow the germline gene, possibly because of a read error. As DNA, the CDR3 is TGTGCCAGCAGCCTAACCGGGACAGGGGGCGCAGGGGAGACCCAGTACTTC. Its translation is CASSLTGTGGAGETQYF. The chain links TRBV7-3 to TRBJ2-5; 12 bases fit TRBD1. Germline-derived CDR1 and CDR2 are SGHTA and FQGTGA. The CDR3 totals 17 residues.

This rearrangement joins TRBV21-1 to TRBJ1-2. TRBV21-1 is deemed a pseudogene. This CDR3 spans 12 amino acids. The DNA for the CDR3 is TGTGCCAGCAGCGCCCGGGATACTGGCTACACCTTC. Translation: CASSARDTGYTF.

The V call is TRBV4-3, the J call TRBJ2-1; 11 bases are shared with TRBD2. Germline trimming cut 0 bases from V and 7 bases from J; bases unmatched to any gene: 5. CDR1 is LGHNA, CDR2 YSLEER, per germline. The CDR3 loop spans 16 amino acids. The CDR3 sequence: CASSQEASGRRNEQFF. The DNA of the CDR3 is TGCGCCAGCAGCCAAGAGGCTAGCGGGAGGAGAAATGAGCAGTTCTTC.

The J gene is TRBJ2-1, the V gene TRBV2; 9 positions agree with TRBD1. The CDR3 covers 15 residues. The germline V gene has CDR1 SNHLY and CDR2 FYNNEI. The V gene end was trimmed by 3 bases and the J gene end by 4 bases; junction bases not matched to a gene: 4. CDR3 sequence (DNA): TGTGCCAGCAGTGACTCGGGACAGGGTTACAATGAGCAGTTCTTC. Amino acids: CASSDSGQGYNEQFF. The whole variable domain, filled in from reference TRBV2 and TRBJ2-1, reads EPEVTQTPSHQVTQMGQEVILRCVPISNHLYFYWYRQILGQKVEFLVSFYNNEISEKSEIFDDQFSVERPDGSNFTLKIRSTKLEDSAMYFCASSDSGQGYNEQFFGPGTRLTVL.

The CDR3 protein is CAIKYQGWSSPLHF. The CDR3, as DNA: TGTGCCATCAAATACCAGGGATGGAGTTCACCCCTCCACTTT. The chain recombines TRBV2 with TRBJ1-6; D may be TRBD1 (5 bases). The CDR3 sequence is 14 residues long. The V gene's germline CDR1 is SNHLY and CDR2 FYNNEI. Trimming left V 10 bases short and J 9 bases short, with 19 bases between.

V is TRBV6-5 and J is TRBJ2-6, with 7 bases aligning to TRBD1. CDR3 length equals 15 residues. V lost 4 bases to trimming and J lost 2 bases; unmatched junction nucleotides: 2. Germline values: CDR1 MNHEY, CDR2 SVGAGI. CDR3 loop: CASSSTGAGANVLTF. The CDR3 DNA reads TGTGCCAGCAGTTCTACAGGGGCTGGGGCCAACGTCCTGACTTTC.

V and J are TRBV6-5 and TRBJ1-6, with D maybe TRBD1 (5 bases). Germline CDR1 and CDR2: MNHEY and SVGAGI. Trimming removed 6 bases at V and 13 bases at J, with 13 bases between. CDR3 length: 12 residues. The CDR3 spells CASSRDRTPLHF. The CDR3 DNA sequence: TGTGCCAGCAGCCGCGACAGAACCCCCCTCCACTTT.

This clone was observed a single time. The rearrangement links TRBV19 to TRBJ2-3, with 10 bases fitting TRBD2. Germline V lookup: CDR1 LNHDA, CDR2 SQIVND (reference sequence). There are 15 residues in the CDR3. Germline trimming cut 6 bases from V and 1 base from J; bases unmatched to any gene: 4. The CDR3 spells CASSQGTSGTDTQYF. The CDR3 DNA is TGTGCCAGTAGCCAAGGGACTAGCGGCACAGATACGCAGTATTTT.

The V gene is TRBV29-1, the J gene TRBJ2-7; D is perhaps TRBD2 (6 bases). Germline CDR1 SQVTM, CDR2 ANQGSEA. V was clipped by 4 bases and J by 2 bases, with 24 bases between them. The CDR3 spans 17 residues. CDR3 protein: CSVVRRDSRRGTYEQYF. The CDR3 nucleotides read TGCAGCGTTGTCCGTCGGGATTCCCGGAGGGGCACCTACGAGCAGTACTTC.

This chain links TRBV2 with TRBJ1-4, with 7 bases aligning to TRBD1. CDR1 and CDR2 (germline): SNHLY, FYNNEI. V was clipped by 1 base and J by 5 bases; unmatched bases: 1. This CDR3 comprises 14 residues. CDR3 sequence reads: CASSEGRGNEKLFF. The CDR3 coding sequence is TGTGCCAGCAGTGAAGGCAGGGGGAATGAAAAACTGTTTTTT. The full variable domain, with the rest looked up from reference TRBV2 and TRBJ1-4, is EPEVTQTPSHQVTQMGQEVILRCVPISNHLYFYWYRQILGQKVEFLVSFYNNEISEKSEIFDDQFSVERPDGSNFTLKIRSTKLEDSAMYFCASSEGRGNEKLFFGSGTQLSVL.

This chain connects TRBV5-6 to TRBJ2-7; TRBD1 matches at 9 bases. CDR3 length: 16 residues. Germline lookup yields CDR1 SGHDT and CDR2 YYEEEE. The V segment lost 2 bases and the J segment 5 bases; nucleotides outside the gene matches: 11. This CDR3 reads CASSFRSGTGSHEQYF. CDR3 coding DNA: TGTGCCAGCAGCTTTAGATCCGGGACAGGGTCCCACGAGCAGTACTTC.

The V and J genes are TRBV2 and TRBJ2-7; 9 positions match TRBD1. Germline CDR1 reads SNHLY; CDR2 reads FYNNEI. Trimming cost V 7 bases and J 1 base; bases outside gene matches: 5. This CDR3 contains 14 residues. CDR3 in amino acids: CASTPGTGSYEQYF. As DNA, the CDR3 is TGTGCCAGCACCCCAGGGACAGGGTCCTACGAGCAGTACTTC. The variable domain in full, completed from reference TRBV2 and TRBJ2-7, reads EPEVTQTPSHQVTQMGQEVILRCVPISNHLYFYWYRQILGQKVEFLVSFYNNEISEKSEIFDDQFSVERPDGSNFTLKIRSTKLEDSAMYFCASTPGTGSYEQYFGPGTRLTVT.

The chain recombines TRBV10-3 with TRBJ1-1; D gene ambiguous. Trimming stripped 7 bases from V and 3 bases from J, with 15 bases between. This CDR3 contains 14 residues. Germline assignment: CDR1 ENHRY and CDR2 SYGVKD. CDR3 loop: CAITGGVGDTEAFF. The CDR3 region has the DNA TGTGCCATCACGGGCGGGGTAGGAGACACTGAAGCTTTCTTT.

The genes are TRBV12-3 or TRBV12-4 and TRBJ1-1, with D maybe TRBD1 (5 bases). V was pared by 2 bases and J by 8 bases, with 12 bases between. The CDR3 consists of 13 residues. DNA of the CDR3: TGTGCCAGCAGTTTAACAGGATTGGGAGAAGCTTTCTTT. Translation gives CASSLTGLGEAFF.

The CDR3 DNA reads TGTGCCAGCAGCCCCCCGACAGGGTGGACCGGGGAGCTGTTTTTT. Amino acid sequence: CASSPPTGWTGELFF. This chain joins TRBV3-1 (or the pseudogene TRBV3-2) and TRBJ2-2; TRBD1 matches at 7 bases. Germline-derived CDR1 and CDR2 are LGHDT and YNNKEL (reference sequence). The CDR3 consists of 15 residues. With 4 bases clipped from V and 5 bases from J, the junction kept 7 bases outside the gene matches.

There are a few counts of this clone. The J gene is TRBJ1-1, the V gene TRBV7-9, with 7 bases lining up with TRBD1. J was trimmed by 0 bases and V by 5 bases; bases with no gene match: 9. The CDR3 spans 16 residues. Germline CDR1 is SEHNR and CDR2 is FQNEAQ (reference sequence). The CDR3 spells CASSQGQALMNTEAFF. CDR3 DNA: TGTGCCAGCAGCCAAGGACAGGCTTTAATGAACACTGAAGCTTTCTTT.

This chain connects TRBV19 to TRBJ1-3; no firm D call. This CDR3 region has 18 residues. The V gene's germline CDR1 is LNHDA and CDR2 SQIVND (reference sequence). V lost 2 bases, J lost 4 bases, and 21 bases lay in between. The CDR3 region has the DNA TGTGCCAGTAGTATAAGTGGACGGAAAGAGGGTAGGGGAAACACCATATATTTT. Encoded protein: CASSISGRKEGRGNTIYF.

The rearrangement links TRBV11-2 to TRBJ2-2; tentatively, D is TRBD1 (6 bases). The V gene's germline CDR1 is SGHAT and CDR2 FQNNGV. CDR3 size: 16 residues. The V and J ends lost 1 base and 3 bases respectively, with 12 bases between them. Written as DNA, the CDR3 is TGTGCCAGCAGCTTAGGTGCAGGGGCGTACACCGGGGAGCTGTTTTTT. Translating it yields CASSLGAGAYTGELFF.

The chain combines TRBV24-1 with TRBJ2-7; 12 bases fit TRBD2. With V trimmed by 4 bases and J by 1 base, 4 bases remained unmatched. Germline V gene data show CDR1 as KGHDR and CDR2 as SFDVKD. The CDR3 runs to 16 residues. CDR3 bases: TGTGCCACCAGTGACCCAGGGACTAGCGGGTCCTACGAGCAGTACTTC. Amino acid sequence: CATSDPGTSGSYEQYF.

The rearrangement joins TRBV9 to TRBJ1-1, with TRBD1 matching 9 bases. Per the germline V gene, CDR1 is SGDLS and CDR2 is YYNGEE. The CDR3 runs 13 residues. V was clipped by 3 bases and J by 4 bases; unmatched bases: 1. This CDR3 reads CASSATGGTEAFF. CDR3 nucleotides: TGTGCCAGCAGCGCGACAGGGGGCACTGAAGCTTTCTTT.

This clone was detected once. The rearrangement joins TRBV9 to TRBJ2-1; 12 bases map to TRBD2. The CDR3 is 15 amino acids. V shed 0 bases, J shed 5 bases, and the junction held 0 bases outside the gene matches. The germline CDR1 and CDR2 sequences are SGDLS and YYNGEE. CDR3 coding DNA: TGTGCCAGCAGCGTAGGGACTAGCGGGAACAATGAGCAGTTCTTC. This translates into CASSVGTSGNNEQFF.

This chain uses TRBV11-2 with TRBJ2-7, with D possibly matching TRBD2 (5 bases). This CDR3 is 14 amino acids long. V lost 1 base, J lost 2 bases, and 9 bases lay in between. Germline CDR1 is SGHAT and CDR2 is FQNNGV. Written as DNA, the CDR3 is TGTGCCAGCAGCTTAGGACTACCCACCTACGAGCAGTACTTC. This sequence encodes CASSLGLPTYEQYF.

The chain has TRBV10-3 and TRBJ1-1; TRBD1 matches at 12 bases. Germline V lookup: CDR1 ENHRY, CDR2 SYGVKD. The V gene end was trimmed by 11 bases and the J gene end by 8 bases; junction bases not matched to a gene: 12. The CDR3 is made up of 14 amino acids. CDR3 amino acids: CAAHPGQGAGEAFF. The CDR3 coding sequence is TGTGCCGCCCACCCGGGACAGGGGGCTGGGGAAGCTTTCTTT.